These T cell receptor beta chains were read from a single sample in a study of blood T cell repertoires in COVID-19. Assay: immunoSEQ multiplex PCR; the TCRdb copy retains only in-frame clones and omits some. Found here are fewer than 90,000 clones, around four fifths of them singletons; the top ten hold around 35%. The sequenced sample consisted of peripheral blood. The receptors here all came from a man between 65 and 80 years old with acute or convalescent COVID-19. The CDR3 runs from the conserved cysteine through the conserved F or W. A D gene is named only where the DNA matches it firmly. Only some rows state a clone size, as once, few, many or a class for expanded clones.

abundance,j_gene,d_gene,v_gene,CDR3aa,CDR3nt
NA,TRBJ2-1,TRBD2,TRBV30,CAWSAGLAPLVSVYNEQFF,TGTGCCTGGAGCGCGGGACTAGCCCCACTGGTTTCGGTCTACAATGAGCAGTTCTTC
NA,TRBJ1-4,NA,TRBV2,CASNFDGNEKLFF,TGTGCCAGCAATTTTGACGGGAATGAAAAACTGTTTTTT
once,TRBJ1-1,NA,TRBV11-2,CASSLSDGETVEAFF,TGTGCCAGCAGCTTATCGGATGGTGAGACAGTTGAAGCTTTCTTT
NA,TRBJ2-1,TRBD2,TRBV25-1,CASSEPGTSRGNEQFF,TGTGCCAGCAGTGAACCTGGGACTAGCCGGGGCAATGAGCAGTTCTTC
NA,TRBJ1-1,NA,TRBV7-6,CASSLTGQGTEAFF,TGTGCCAGCAGCTTAACAGGGCAAGGGACTGAAGCTTTCTTT
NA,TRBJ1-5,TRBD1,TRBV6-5,CATRTGSNQPQHF,TGTGCCACCCGGACAGGGAGCAATCAGCCCCAGCATTTT
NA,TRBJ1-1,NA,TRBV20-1,CSASRGTEAFF,TGCAGTGCTAGCCGGGGTACTGAAGCTTTCTTT
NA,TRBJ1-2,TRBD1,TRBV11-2,CASSLAGGGNYGYTF,TGTGCCAGCAGCTTAGCAGGGGGAGGTAACTATGGCTACACCTTC
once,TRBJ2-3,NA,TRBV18,CASSPGSRSDTQYF,TGTGCCAGCTCACCGGGGAGCAGGTCAGATACGCAGTATTTT
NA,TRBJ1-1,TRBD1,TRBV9,CASSPGTGSPTEAFF,TGTGCCAGCAGCCCAGGGACAGGGTCTCCGACTGAAGCTTTCTTT
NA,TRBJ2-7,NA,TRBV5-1,CASSLGVTWDTVFYEQYF,TGCGCCAGCAGCTTGGGGGTGACCTGGGACACGGTTTTTTACGAGCAGTACTTC
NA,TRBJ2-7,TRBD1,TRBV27,CASRGTGSYEQYF,TGTGCCAGCAGGGGGACAGGGTCCTACGAGCAGTACTTC
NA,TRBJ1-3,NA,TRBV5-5,CASSPATPSSGNTIYF,TGTGCCAGCAGCCCCGCGACACCCTCCTCTGGAAACACCATATATTTT
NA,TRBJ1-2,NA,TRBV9,CASSVGGGNNYGYTF,TGTGCCAGCAGCGTAGGTGGGGGCAACAACTATGGCTACACCTTC
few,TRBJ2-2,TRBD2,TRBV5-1,CASKTGGSTGELFF,TGCGCCAGCAAAACGGGGGGGAGCACCGGGGAGCTGTTTTTT
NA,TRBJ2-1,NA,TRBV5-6,CASSSDLYNEQFF,TGTGCCAGCAGCTCGGACTTGTACAATGAGCAGTTCTTC
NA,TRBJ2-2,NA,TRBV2,CASSSSGAGRKTGELFF,TGTGCCAGCAGCTCTTCGGGTGCAGGGCGCAAAACCGGGGAGCTGTTTTTT
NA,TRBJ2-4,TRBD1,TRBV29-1,CSATTGRRAKNIQYF,TGCAGCGCAACGACAGGGCGGAGAGCCAAAAACATTCAGTACTTC
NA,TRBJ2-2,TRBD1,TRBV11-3,CASSLTGGTGELFF,TGTGCCAGCAGCTTAACAGGGGGCACCGGGGAGCTGTTTTTT
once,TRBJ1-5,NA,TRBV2,CASVEDTSNQPQHF,TGTGCCAGCGTGGAAGACACAAGCAATCAGCCCCAGCATTTT
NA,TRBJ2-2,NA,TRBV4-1,CASSLSPGQNTGELFF,TGCGCCAGCAGCCTTTCGCCGGGACAAAACACCGGGGAGCTGTTTTTT
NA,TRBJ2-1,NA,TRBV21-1,CASSKRLWPLAYNEQFF,TGTGCCAGCAGCAAAAGACTTTGGCCCCTGGCCTACAATGAGCAGTTCTTC
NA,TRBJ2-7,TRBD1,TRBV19,CASSLGDRGNEQYF,TGTGCCAGTAGCCTTGGGGACAGGGGAAACGAGCAGTACTTC
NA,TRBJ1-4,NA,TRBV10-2,CASSEFGATNEKLFF,TGCGCCAGCAGTGAGTTCGGGGCAACTAATGAAAAACTGTTTTTT
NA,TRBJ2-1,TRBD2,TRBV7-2,CASSSILGGGLNEQFF,TGTGCCAGCAGCTCAATTCTCGGCGGGGGTTTAAATGAGCAGTTCTTC
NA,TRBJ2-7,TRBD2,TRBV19,CASSTVAGYYEQYF,TGTGCCAGTAGCACTGTAGCGGGATACTACGAGCAGTACTTC
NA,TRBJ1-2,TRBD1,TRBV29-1,CSVPQGDYGYTF,TGCAGCGTTCCTCAGGGGGACTATGGCTACACCTTC
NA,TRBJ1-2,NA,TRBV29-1,CSAHEGAGGYTF,TGCAGCGCCCACGAAGGGGCTGGGGGCTACACCTTC
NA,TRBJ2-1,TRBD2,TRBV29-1,CSAPSGGAGPYNEQFF,TGCAGCGCCCCTAGCGGGGGGGCGGGACCCTACAATGAGCAGTTCTTC
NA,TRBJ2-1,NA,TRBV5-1,CASSLVGTTDNEQFF,TGCGCCAGCAGCTTGGTAGGGACAACAGACAATGAGCAGTTCTTC
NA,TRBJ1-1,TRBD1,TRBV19,CASRPTGSPEAFF,TGTGCCAGTAGACCGACAGGGAGCCCTGAAGCTTTCTTT
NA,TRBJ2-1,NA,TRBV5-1,CASSPSEAARYNEQFF,TGCGCCAGCAGCCCCTCGGAGGCGGCGCGTTACAATGAGCAGTTCTTC
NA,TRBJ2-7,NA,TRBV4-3,CASSHGSSYEQYF,TGCGCCAGCAGCCATGGGAGCTCCTACGAGCAGTACTTC